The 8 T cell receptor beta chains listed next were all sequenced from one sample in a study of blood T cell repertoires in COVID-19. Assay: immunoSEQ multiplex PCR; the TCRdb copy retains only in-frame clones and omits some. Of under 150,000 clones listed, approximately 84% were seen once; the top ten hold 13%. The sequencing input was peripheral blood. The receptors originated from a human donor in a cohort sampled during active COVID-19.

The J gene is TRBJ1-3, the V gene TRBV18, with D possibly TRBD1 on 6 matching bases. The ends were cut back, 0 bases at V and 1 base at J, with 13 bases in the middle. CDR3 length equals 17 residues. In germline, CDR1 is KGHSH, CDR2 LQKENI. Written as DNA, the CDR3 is TGTGCCAGCTCACCACCCGGACAGCGAATTTCTGGAAACACCATATATTTT. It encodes CASSPPGQRISGNTIYF. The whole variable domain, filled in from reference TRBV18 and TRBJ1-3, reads NAGVMQNPRHLVRRRGQEARLRCSPMKGHSHVYWYRQLPEEGLKFMVYLQKENIIDESGMPKERFSAEFPKEGPSILRIQQVVRGDSAAYFCASSPPGQRISGNTIYFGEGSWLTVV.

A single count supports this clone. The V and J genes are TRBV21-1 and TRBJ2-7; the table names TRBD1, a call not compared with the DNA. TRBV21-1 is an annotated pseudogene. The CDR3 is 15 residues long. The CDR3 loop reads CASSRPRGSNYEQYF. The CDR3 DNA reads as TGTGCCAGCTCCCGTCCCAGGGGCTCAAACTACGAGCAGTACTTC.

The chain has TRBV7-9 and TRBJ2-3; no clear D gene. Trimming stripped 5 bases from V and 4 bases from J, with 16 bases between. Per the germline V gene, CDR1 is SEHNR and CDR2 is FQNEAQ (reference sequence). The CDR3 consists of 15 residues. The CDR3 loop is CASSPRANPSDTQYF. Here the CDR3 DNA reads TGTGCCAGCAGCCCCCGCGCGAACCCCTCAGATACGCAGTATTTT.

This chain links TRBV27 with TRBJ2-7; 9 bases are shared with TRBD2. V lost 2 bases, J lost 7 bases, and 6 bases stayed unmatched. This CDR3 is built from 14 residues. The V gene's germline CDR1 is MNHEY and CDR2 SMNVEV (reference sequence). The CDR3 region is CASSLRGGAREQYF. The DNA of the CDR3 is TGTGCCAGCAGTTTACGCGGGGGGGCTCGTGAGCAGTACTTC.

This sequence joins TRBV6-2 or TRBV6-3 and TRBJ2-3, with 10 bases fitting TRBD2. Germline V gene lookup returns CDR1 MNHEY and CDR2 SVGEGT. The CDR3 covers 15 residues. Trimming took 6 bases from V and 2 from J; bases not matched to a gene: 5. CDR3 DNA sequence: TGTGCCAGCAGCCGGACTAGCGGAATCACAGATACGCAGTATTTT. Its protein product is CASSRTSGITDTQYF.

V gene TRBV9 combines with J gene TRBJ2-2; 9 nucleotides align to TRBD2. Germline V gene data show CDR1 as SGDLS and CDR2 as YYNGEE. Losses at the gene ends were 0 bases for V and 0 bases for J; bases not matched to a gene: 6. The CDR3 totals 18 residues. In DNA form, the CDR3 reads TGTGCCAGCAGCGTAGTTAGCGGGGGCCCCTCGAACACCGGGGAGCTGTTTTTT. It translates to CASSVVSGGPSNTGELFF.

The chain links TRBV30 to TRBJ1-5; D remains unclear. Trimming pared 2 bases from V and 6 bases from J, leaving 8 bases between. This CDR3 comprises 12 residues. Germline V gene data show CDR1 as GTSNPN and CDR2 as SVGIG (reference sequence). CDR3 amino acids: CAWSHGGQPQHF. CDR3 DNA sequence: TGTGCCTGGAGTCATGGCGGTCAGCCCCAGCATTTT. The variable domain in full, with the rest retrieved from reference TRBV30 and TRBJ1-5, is SQTIHQWPATLVQPVGSPLSLECTVEGTSNPNLYWYRQAAGRGLQLLFYSVGIGQISSEVPQNLSASRPQDRQFILSSKKLLLSDSGFYLCAWSHGGQPQHFGDGTRLSIL.

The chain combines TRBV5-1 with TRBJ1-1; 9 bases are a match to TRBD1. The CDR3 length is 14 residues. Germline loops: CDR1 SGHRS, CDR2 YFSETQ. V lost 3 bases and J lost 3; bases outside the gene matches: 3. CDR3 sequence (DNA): TGCGCCAGCAGCTGGGACAGGGTGTACACTGAAGCTTTCTTT. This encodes CASSWDRVYTEAFF. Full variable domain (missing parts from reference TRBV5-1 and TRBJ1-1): KAGVTQTPRYLIKTRGQQVTLSCSPISGHRSVSWYQQTPGQGLQFLFEYFSETQRNKGNFPGRFSGRQFSNSRSEMNVSTLELGDSALYLCASSWDRVYTEAFFGQGTRLTVV.